This entry concerns a single T cell receptor beta chain. The data originate from a study of cytomegalovirus exposure and HLA in healthy donors. Primers: 60 Vbeta forward and 13 Jbeta reverse. The protocol was immunoSEQ multiplex PCR, while the TCRdb copy is restricted to in-frame clones and leaves out a portion. This table has around 250,000 clones, roughly four fifths appearing once. Source material: PBMCs. This receptor was taken from a woman aged 60-75 years in good health and CMV-seropositive.

Written as DNA, the CDR3 is TGTGCCAGCAGTTCCCCTGCAACTAATGAAAAACTGTTTTTT. Protein: CASSSPATNEKLFF. The J gene is TRBJ1-4, the V gene TRBV6-5, with no clear D. V was pared by 4 bases and J by 0 bases, with 6 bases between. The length of the CDR3 is 14 residues. The germline gives CDR1 MNHEY, CDR2 SVGAGI.